This is a list of T cell receptor beta chains from one sample in a study of CD8 T cells in Susac syndrome. MiXCR, applied by TCRdb to the immunoSEQ multiplex PCR reads, yields one record per CDR3 protein. The profile shows about 110,000 distinct CDR3 sequences, approximately 94% of them singletons. The material sequenced was CD8+ T cells from PBMCs. These receptor sequences come from a human donor with Susac syndrome. The CDR3 runs from the conserved cysteine through the conserved F or W. D genes are given only for firm matches. A row's size may be missing; if present it is once, few, many or a size class.

TRBJ2-1,.,TRBV6-5,.,TGTGCCAGCAGTTACGCGTACACGGCAGGCAATGAGCAGTTCTTC,CASSYAYTAGNEQFF
TRBJ2-7,TRBD1,TRBV12-3/TRBV12-4,.,TGTGCCAGCAGTTCCTTGCCGACAGGGGACACCTACGAGCAGTACTTC,CASSSLPTGDTYEQYF
TRBJ2-7,.,TRBV4-1,once,TGCGCCAGCAGCCAGGGACCAGGGAACGAGCAGTACTTC,CASSQGPGNEQYF
TRBJ1-1,TRBD1,TRBV7-9,.,TGTGCCAGCAGTCCTCTACCCGGGACAGGGGACACTGAAGCTTTCTTT,CASSPLPGTGDTEAFF
TRBJ1-1,.,TRBV7-9,.,TGTGCCAGCAGCTTAGACCCCAGGACTTTGGGCACTGAAGCTTTCTTT,CASSLDPRTLGTEAFF
TRBJ2-1,TRBD1,TRBV7-8,.,TGTGCCAGCAGCTTAGGACCGGACAGGGCCTACAATGAGCAGTTCTTC,CASSLGPDRAYNEQFF
TRBJ2-3,TRBD2,TRBV9,.,TGTGCCAGCAGCACGACTAGCGGGCAGGGGGATACGCAGTATTTT,CASSTTSGQGDTQYF
TRBJ2-7,.,TRBV29-1,.,TGCAGCGCTCGAGACCCCCAAAACTACGAGCAGTACTTC,CSARDPQNYEQYF
TRBJ2-7,TRBD2,TRBV7-9,.,TGTGCCAGCAGCTTAGTGGGACTAGCGTACGAGCAGTACTTC,CASSLVGLAYEQYF
TRBJ2-7,.,TRBV9,.,TGTGCCAGCAGCGTAGGGGCAGGCTCCTACGAGCAGTACTTC,CASSVGAGSYEQYF
TRBJ2-3,TRBD1,TRBV14,.,TGTGCCAGCAGCCAAGATGGGACAGGGTATTCAGATACGCAGTATTTT,CASSQDGTGYSDTQYF
TRBJ2-1,.,TRBV9,.,TGTGCCAGCAGCGGCAACTCCAATGAGCAGTTCTTC,CASSGNSNEQFF
TRBJ2-1,.,TRBV25-1,.,TGTGCCAGCAGCGCCCCTAGCGATGAGCAGTTCTTC,CASSAPSDEQFF
TRBJ2-3,TRBD2,TRBV20-1,.,TGCAGTGCTCGAGGGGAGCGGGGGGGATGGGATACGCAGTATTTT,CSARGERGGWDTQYF
TRBJ2-7,.,TRBV14,.,TGTGCCAGCAGCCAAGAAAGGGGGGACGAGCAGTACTTC,CASSQERGDEQYF
TRBJ2-1,.,TRBV5-1,once,TGCGCCAGCAGCTTGGAGCAGGGAAACAATGAGCAGTTCTTC,CASSLEQGNNEQFF
TRBJ2-5,.,TRBV15,.,TGTGCCACCAGCAGAGCGGGGTGGGAGACCCAGTACTTC,CATSRAGWETQYF
TRBJ2-2,.,TRBV10-2,.,TGCGCCAGCAGTGAGACTAGCAACCCCGGGGAGCTGTTTTTT,CASSETSNPGELFF
TRBJ2-7,TRBD1,TRBV6-5,.,TGTGCCAGCAGTCGGCGGTCCGGACAGGGGACCGAGCAGTACTTC,CASSRRSGQGTEQYF
TRBJ1-2,.,TRBV20-1,.,TGCAGTGCTAGAGCCCAGGACCATCGAACAGGCTACACCTTC,CSARAQDHRTGYTF
TRBJ2-5,.,TRBV4-1,.,TGCGCCAGCAGCCAACCACTAGCCTCCCAAGAGACCCAGTACTTC,CASSQPLASQETQYF
TRBJ1-2,.,TRBV9,.,TGTGCCAGCAGCGAACCCATTAGCGGATCCACCGGGGGCTACACCTTC,CASSEPISGSTGGYTF
TRBJ1-4,.,TRBV29-1,.,TGCAGCGCTTATGGTGAAAAACTGTTTTTT,CSAYGEKLFF
TRBJ2-1,.,TRBV19,.,TGTGCCAGTACCGCCCTTGGGGGGAGCTCCTACAATGAGCAGTTCTTC,CASTALGGSSYNEQFF
TRBJ2-3,.,TRBV9,.,TGTGCCAGCAGCGTAGGGGGGCATCGCACAGATACGCAGTATTTT,CASSVGGHRTDTQYF
TRBJ2-3,.,TRBV27,.,TGTGCCAGCAAGGAGGAACCAGATACGCAGTATTTT,CASKEEPDTQYF